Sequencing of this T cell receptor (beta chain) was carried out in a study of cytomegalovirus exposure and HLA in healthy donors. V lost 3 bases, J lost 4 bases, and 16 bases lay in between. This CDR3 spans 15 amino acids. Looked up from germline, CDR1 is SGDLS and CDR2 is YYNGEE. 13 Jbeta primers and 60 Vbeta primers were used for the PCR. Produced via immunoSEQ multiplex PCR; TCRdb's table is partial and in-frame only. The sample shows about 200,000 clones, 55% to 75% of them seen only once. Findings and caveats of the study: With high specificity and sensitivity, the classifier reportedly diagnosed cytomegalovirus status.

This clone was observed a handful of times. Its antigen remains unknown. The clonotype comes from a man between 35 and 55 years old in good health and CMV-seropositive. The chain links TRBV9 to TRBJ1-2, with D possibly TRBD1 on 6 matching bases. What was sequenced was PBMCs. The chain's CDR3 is CASSAQMDSRYGYTF. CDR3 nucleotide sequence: TGTGCCAGCAGCGCCCAGATGGACAGCCGCTATGGCTACACCTTC.